This T cell receptor beta chain appears in the sequencing data of a study of cytomegalovirus exposure and HLA in healthy donors. Study conclusions and caveats: Most observed TCR sequences were rare, whereas some public TCRs were detected in many donors. In vitro assays verified that a few CMV-associated chains recognized CMV antigens specifically. Among TCR beta chains, those listed as cytomegalovirus-associated numbered roughly 150. The finding came from a later analysis; first-cohort TCR clusters tended to co-occur in the 95 to 150 validation repertoires.

The CDR3 spans 15 residues. The V gene end was trimmed by 4 bases and the J gene end by 5 bases; junction bases not matched to a gene: 7. Germline V gene sequence: CDR1 LGHNA, CDR2 YNFKEQ. As concerns this clone: Antigen: not known.

The protocol was immunoSEQ multiplex PCR, while the TCRdb copy is restricted to in-frame clones and leaves out a portion. This sample has approximately 60,000 clones, with 95% found just once. The source material was PBMCs. The sequence derives from a woman aged 18-29 years in good health and CMV-seropositive. V gene TRBV4-2 combines with J gene TRBJ2-1; TRBD2 agrees at 8 bases. Here the CDR3 reads CASSLFSGGHNEQFF. In DNA form, the CDR3 reads TGTGCCAGCAGCCTTTTCAGCGGGGGACACAATGAGCAGTTCTTC.